This record concerns one TCR beta chain sequence. Its antigen remains unidentified. These data are taken from a study of STAT5B mutations in CD4+ large granular lymphocyte leukemia. Study outcomes and limitations: Patient CD4-sorted repertoires stayed more clonal than healthy ones after leukemic-clone removal. About 25% of private leukemic clonotypes occurred rarely in other patients' non-leukemic repertoires.

Sequencing used immunoSEQ multiplex PCR; TCRdb keeps in-frame clones, though not all of them. The table records 30,000 to 40,000 clones, 88% of them present only once. Sequenced sample: CD4+ T cells from blood buffy coats. The TCR sequence derives from a human donor in good health.

The CDR3 spells CASSFEGRGYTF. CDR3 sequence (DNA): TGTGCCAGCAGCTTCGAGGGGAGAGGCTACACCTTC. The chain employs TRBV11-2 and TRBJ1-2, with D perhaps TRBD1 (5 bases). V was cut by 3 bases and J by 8 bases, with 10 bases left in between. CDR3 length: 12 residues. Germline-derived CDR1 and CDR2 are SGHAT and FQNNGV.